These 26 T cell receptor beta chains were all obtained from the same sample, sequenced in a study of identifying expanded T cells in peripheral blood. Clones were read by immunoSEQ multiplex PCR, and TCRdb kept only the in-frame ones, dropping some. The sample carries 100,000 or so clones, 80% to 90% recorded once. Sequenced material: blood. These receptors all come from a person aged 18 to 75 in good health.

The rearrangement uses TRBV10-3 and TRBJ1-2; 8 bases are a match to TRBD1. The V segment lost 5 bases and the J segment 5 bases; nucleotides outside the gene matches: 13. CDR3 length: 16 amino acids. Germline lookup yields CDR1 ENHRY and CDR2 SYGVKD. In nucleotides, the CDR3 is TGTGCCATCAGTACCTCGGACAGGGAAGGGGGATATGGCTACACCTTC. Translated: CAISTSDREGGYGYTF.

The gene calls are TRBV10-2 and TRBJ1-1, with D perhaps matching TRBD1 (6 bases). Deletions cut 4 bases from V and 1 base from J, with 10 bases between. This CDR3 contains 14 residues. CDR1 and CDR2 (germline): WSHSY, SAAADI. The CDR3: CASSGRTANTEAFF. As DNA, the CDR3 is TGCGCCAGCAGTGGTCGGACAGCGAACACTGAAGCTTTCTTT.

The V and J genes are TRBV28 and TRBJ2-5; either TRBD1 or TRBD2 may supply D (5 bases each). The CDR3 contains 16 residues. Germline V gives CDR1 MDHEN, CDR2 SYDVKM. The V end was cut by 5 bases, the J end by 2 bases, with 18 bases between. CDR3 loop: CASSGIRDDLQETQYF. CDR3 nucleotide sequence: TGTGCCAGCAGTGGAATTAGGGACGACTTACAAGAGACCCAGTACTTC.

The V gene is TRBV14, the J gene TRBJ1-2, with D unclear. V lost 1 base and J lost 3, with 6 bases in between. This CDR3 is 13 amino acids long. CDR1 and CDR2 (germline): SGHDN, FVKESK. In nucleotides, the CDR3 is TGTGCCAGCAGCCAAGTTAGGGACTATGGCTACACCTTC. Amino acids: CASSQVRDYGYTF.

This chain links TRBV9 with TRBJ2-7; TRBD2 aligns across 14 bases. This CDR3 spans 16 amino acids. Per germline, CDR1 SGDLS and CDR2 YYNGEE. V lost 3 bases, J lost 4 bases, and 6 bases stayed unmatched. CDR3 region: CASSGGLAGAGYEQYF. The CDR3 region has the DNA TGTGCCAGCAGCGGGGGACTAGCGGGAGCAGGGTACGAGCAGTACTTC.

The chain combines TRBV15 with TRBJ1-4; TRBD1 aligns across 8 bases. Germline V CDR1 and CDR2: LNHNV, YYDKDF (reference sequence). V lost 9 bases and J lost 2; bases outside the gene matches: 14. The CDR3 has 17 amino acids. CDR3 in amino acids: CATLFRGRGATNEKLFF. The DNA for the CDR3 is TGTGCCACACTGTTCAGGGGGCGCGGAGCTACTAATGAAAAACTGTTTTTT.

This clone was counted only a few times. This chain connects TRBV7-9 to TRBJ2-3; D is uncertain. Trimming shortened V by 4 bases and J by 0 bases, and 14 bases separated the two germline ends. The germline V gene has CDR1 SEHNR and CDR2 FQNEAQ (reference sequence). The CDR3 has 16 amino acids. The CDR3 is CASSSRAPESTDTQYF. Here the CDR3 DNA reads TGTGCCAGCAGCTCCCGCGCGCCGGAAAGCACAGATACGCAGTATTTT.

The V gene is TRBV5-1, the J gene TRBJ2-1; TRBD2 is a possible D gene (6 bases). The CDR3 has 15 residues. In germline, CDR1 is SGHRS, CDR2 YFSETQ. V dropped 5 bases and J dropped 6 bases, with 18 bases sitting between them. Written as DNA, the CDR3 is TGCGCCAGCAGTTGGGACCAGGGAGGAAGCAATGAGCAGTTCTTC. This translates into CASSWDQGGSNEQFF.

The chain couples TRBV13 to TRBJ2-3; 8 positions agree with TRBD2. The CDR3 runs to 14 residues. CDR1 is PRHDT and CDR2 is FYEKMQ in the germline V gene (reference sequence). J was trimmed by 10 bases and V by 7 bases; bases with no gene match: 13. CDR3 nucleotides: TGTGCCAGCACCCCCGGGACTAGAACCCACGCGCAGTATTTT. Amino acid sequence: CASTPGTRTHAQYF.

The rearrangement links TRBV11-2 to TRBJ2-7; tentatively, D is TRBD2 (6 bases). V lost 1 base to trimming and J lost 3 bases, with 19 bases between them. This CDR3 spans 17 amino acids. Germline lookup yields CDR1 SGHAT and CDR2 FQNNGV. CDR3 loop: CASSLAAGGSSVYEQYF. The CDR3 coding sequence is TGTGCCAGCAGCTTAGCGGCCGGGGGTTCGTCTGTCTACGAGCAGTACTTC.

The chain couples TRBV14 to TRBJ1-4, with 7 bases that match TRBD1. V lost 4 bases, J lost 10 bases, and 12 bases stayed unmatched. The CDR3 totals 15 residues. Per germline, CDR1 SGHDN and CDR2 FVKESK. The CDR3 spells CASSPRQGTTGKLFF. The CDR3 DNA is TGTGCCAGCAGCCCGAGACAGGGCACTACGGGAAAACTGTTTTTT.

The chain links TRBV30 to TRBJ2-1; perhaps TRBD2 as D (7 bases). The V gene lost 2 bases and the J gene lost 4 bases, with 12 bases spanning the gap. Germline CDR1 GTSNPN, CDR2 SVGIG (reference sequence). The CDR3 runs to 14 residues. The CDR3 is CAWSRGGYYNEQFF. Here the CDR3 DNA reads TGTGCCTGGAGTAGGGGGGGGTATTACAATGAGCAGTTCTTC.

The chain employs TRBV6-7 and TRBJ2-2; D unclear. TRBV6-7 is an ORF; its function is uncertain. This CDR3 has 11 amino acids. V lost 8 bases, J lost 1 base, and 2 bases lay in between. The CDR3 protein is CASVNTGELFF. In DNA, the CDR3 is TGTGCCAGCGTGAACACCGGGGAGCTGTTTTTT.

The chain uses TRBV5-5 and TRBJ1-2; TRBD1 agrees at 9 bases. Germline V gene sequence: CDR1 SGHKS, CDR2 YYEKEE (reference sequence). The CDR3 contains 14 residues. The junction had 6 bases not matched to a gene; V was cut back by 2 bases and J by 7 bases. The CDR3 DNA reads as TGTGCCAGCAGCTTACCGACAGGGGGTGGTGGCTACACCTTC. As protein: CASSLPTGGGGYTF. Supplemented by reference TRBV5-5 and TRBJ1-2, the full variable domain reads DAGVTQSPTHLIKTRGQQVTLRCSPISGHKSVSWYQQVLGQGPQFIFQYYEKEERGRGNFPDRFSARQFPNYSSELNVNALLLGDSALYLCASSLPTGGGGYTFGSGTRLTVV.

The chain combines TRBV6-5 with TRBJ2-1; the match to TRBD1 covers 9 bases. The trim removed 6 bases at V and 0 bases at J, leaving 3 bases unmatched. CDR1 and CDR2 from the germline V gene are MNHEY and SVGAGI. The CDR3 has 15 amino acids. The chain's CDR3 is CASRGQGGSYNEQFF. The CDR3 DNA is TGTGCCAGCAGGGGACAGGGTGGCTCCTACAATGAGCAGTTCTTC.

The chain couples TRBV19 to TRBJ1-2; D remains ambiguous. The germline V gene has CDR1 LNHDA and CDR2 SQIVND (reference sequence). Trimming pared 3 bases from V and 1 base from J, leaving 6 bases between. The CDR3 contains 13 residues. The CDR3 sequence is CASSIQRNYGYTF. The DNA of the CDR3 is TGTGCCAGTAGTATTCAGCGTAACTATGGCTACACCTTC.

The rearrangement links TRBV29-1 to TRBJ1-2; maybe TRBD1 (6 bases). CDR3 length: 13 amino acids. The V gene lost 5 bases and the J gene lost 4 bases, with 14 bases spanning the gap. The germline CDR1 and CDR2 sequences are SQVTM and ANQGSEA. The CDR3 bases are TGCAGCGTTAACCCGGGGGGCACCTATGGCTACACCTTC. This sequence encodes CSVNPGGTYGYTF. Based on the CDR3 plus reference TRBV29-1 and TRBJ1-2, the full variable domain is SAVISQKPSRDICQRGTSLTIQCQVDSQVTMMFWYRQQPGQSLTLIATANQGSEATYESGFVIDKFPISRPNLTFSTLTVSNMSPEDSSIYLCSVNPGGTYGYTFGSGTRLTVV.

This clone was found once. CDR3 sequence reads: CASIGLGSRGTDTQYF. CDR3 bases: TGTGCCAGTATAGGCCTAGGTTCCAGGGGCACAGATACGCAGTATTTT. The V call is TRBV19, the J call TRBJ2-3; a weak D match, TRBD1 (5 bases). The CDR3 has 16 residues. Germline CDR1 and CDR2: LNHDA and SQIVND (reference sequence). V lost 7 bases and J lost 1, with 18 bases in between.

This rearrangement joins TRBV6-5 to TRBJ1-4; D call uncertain. There are 15 residues in the CDR3. V gave up 9 bases and J gave up 0 bases, with 14 bases separating them. CDR1 MNHEY and CDR2 SVGAGI come from the germline V gene. The CDR3: CASGLTYATNEKLFF. Here the CDR3 DNA reads TGTGCCAGTGGACTAACCTATGCAACTAATGAAAAACTGTTTTTT.

J is TRBJ2-3 and V is TRBV10-1, with 8 positions matching TRBD2. Trimming took 4 bases from V and 0 from J; bases not matched to a gene: 3. The CDR3 is 15 residues long. CDR1 is WNHNN, CDR2 SYGVQD, per germline (reference sequence). The chain's CDR3 is CASSGAGASTDTQYF. Here the CDR3 DNA reads TGCGCCAGCAGTGGAGCGGGGGCGAGCACAGATACGCAGTATTTT.

This chain links TRBV4-1 with TRBJ1-2; no clear D gene. Trimming left V 5 bases short and J 4 bases short, with 5 bases between. CDR1 and CDR2 from the germline V gene are MGHRA and YSYEKL. The CDR3 length is 11 residues. The CDR3 loop is CASSGSYGYTF. The DNA of the CDR3 is TGCGCCAGCAGCGGCAGCTATGGCTACACCTTC.

The CDR3 protein is CASSFHRGPGNTIYF. DNA for the CDR3: TGCGCCAGCAGCTTTCACAGGGGGCCTGGAAACACCATATATTTT. The chain combines TRBV4-3 with TRBJ1-3; 9 bases fit TRBD1. J gave up 2 bases and V 5 bases, and 4 bases lay outside the gene matches. There are 15 residues in the CDR3. Per germline, CDR1 LGHNA and CDR2 YSLEER.

The rearrangement joins TRBV14 to TRBJ2-2; the D is unclear. The length of the CDR3 is 15 residues. Germline CDR1 and CDR2: SGHDN and FVKESK. Between the trimmed V and J ends, which lost 8 bases and 0 bases, there was a span of 13 bases. The chain's CDR3 is CASRRVNSNTGELFF. The CDR3 DNA follows: TGTGCCAGCCGCCGGGTGAATTCGAACACCGGGGAGCTGTTTTTT. The whole variable domain, remainder taken from reference TRBV14 and TRBJ2-2, is EAGVTQFPSHSVIEKGQTVTLRCDPISGHDNLYWYRRVMGKEIKFLLHFVKESKQDESGMPNNRFLAERTGGTYSTLKVQPAELEDSGVYFCASRRVNSNTGELFFGEGSRLTVL.

Of note for this clone: Other DNA sequences in this specimen translate into the identical CDR3. This chain links TRBV7-2 with TRBJ1-1; TRBD1 might be the D (6 bases). This CDR3 has 14 amino acids. Trimming took off 1 base at V and 1 base at J, with 7 bases between the two ends. Looked up from germline, CDR1 is SGHTA and CDR2 is FQGNSA. This CDR3 is CASSLGRGNTEAFF. In nucleotides, the CDR3 is TGTGCCAGCAGCTTAGGCAGGGGGAACACTGAAGCTTTCTTT.

The chain links TRBV4-2 to TRBJ2-1, with 8 nucleotides matching TRBD2. The trim removed 2 bases at V and 7 bases at J, leaving 4 bases unmatched. This CDR3 is 14 amino acids long. The germline V gene has CDR1 LGHNA and CDR2 YNFKEQ. The CDR3, as DNA: TGTGCCAGCAGCCAAACCGGGGGGGGGAATGAGCAGTTCTTC. Translating gives CASSQTGGGNEQFF.

The gene calls are TRBV19 and TRBJ2-3; TRBD2 aligns across 7 bases. Germline V gives CDR1 LNHDA, CDR2 SQIVND (reference sequence). This CDR3 has 14 residues. The V segment lost 4 bases and the J segment 3 bases; nucleotides outside the gene matches: 4. CDR3 region: CASSKAGSTDTQYF. DNA for the CDR3: TGTGCCAGTAGTAAAGCGGGGAGTACAGATACGCAGTATTTT.